This T cell receptor beta chain was profiled in a study of neurological immune-mediated disorders. This clonotype was seen repeatedly, ten times or more. It was by 5'RACE with 10-nucleotide random UMIs that the cDNA was made. Whenever a sequencing run was performed, it yielded over 190 million TCR-beta sequences from 15-18 subjects. TCRdb passed the 5' RACE reads through MiXCR, listing each CDR3 protein once. The data hold more than 45,000 distinct CDR3 sequences, with 10% to 13% observed a single time. V shed 5 bases and J 4 bases; nucleotides not matched to a gene: 6. The germline CDR1 and CDR2 sequences are SGHTA and FQGNSA. This CDR3 is built from 15 residues.

V gene TRBV7-2 combines with J gene TRBJ2-1; 9 bases match TRBD2. The TCR was taken from a woman in her forties with HTLV-1-associated myelopathy (HAM/TSP). Sequences were obtained from PBMCs. CDR3 nucleotides: TGTGCCAGCAGCACCAGCGGGGGGTCTTACAATGAGCAGTTCTTC. Translated, it gives CASSTSGGSYNEQFF.